The entry below gives a single T cell receptor beta chain sequence along with its context. This clone's antigen is unknown. No per-base quality is available; no much larger clone lies one base away. TCRbeta CDR3 regions were amplified from genomic DNA by means of the immunoSEQ Assay, a bias-controlled multiplex PCR. The original methods were these. Within the assay, amplification of reference gene primers was used to estimate how many nucleated cells each sample contained. To quantify the absolute abundance of each unique TCRbeta CDR3 rearrangement, sequence reads were collapsed and filtered. For each sample, productive Simpson clonality was calculated as the square root of Simpson's diversity index over productive rearrangements. Drawn from immuneACCESS, this table holds only the in-frame rearrangements with V and J called that TCRdb kept. Clones are partly lost; checked studies trace under half to an unresolved V gene and leave the rest unexplained. Clone size and V and J calls were adopted from that table, with D and trimming inferred from the DNA. The sample contains 150,000 or so clones, over 70% of them found a single time. Roughly 4.9% of the sample belongs to the ten largest clones.

This entry is derived from a study of blood T cell repertoires in COVID-19 (dated by TCRdb to 2020 to 2021). Regarding the research as a whole: Samples covering the acute and convalescent phases of COVID-19 were provided by collaborators in the United States, Italy and Spain. The material from the prospective study consisted of cDNA or gDNA derived from T cells, B-cell-depleted T cells, or PBMCs. Subjects who had been exposed to COVID-19, were actively infected with it, or had recovered from it provided the deeply sampled blood TCRbeta repertoires that made up the dataset. The repertoires were made available in a free public database intended to serve as a resource for research on the immune response to SARS-CoV-2. Samples were obtained from the ongoing ImmuneRACE study (first 160 participants) and from over 1,000 subjects provided by 6 global collaborators. A de-identified subject ID, COVID-19 status, age in years and sex were almost always included in the sample metadata. Where HLA class I and class II types were available, the types were taken from metadata supplied by the sample provider, not from assay-based typing. General conclusions and limits of the study: How much clinical and demographic metadata was included differed by source and by participant, and the metadata was provided uncurated.

Inclusive of the bounding cysteine and phenylalanine, the CDR3 is 15 residues long. The DNA shown is the 45-base CDR3, in frame from base 1. The germline V and J ends show losses of 4 bases and 3 bases respectively, and no gene match explains 5 bases of the junction. Taken from the germline V gene, the CDR1 and CDR2 loops are SGHVS and FNYEAQ. Enrolling through a virtual design, the prospective study's participants ranged in age from roughly 18 to 89 years and lived across about two dozen United States geographic areas. In the prospective study, participants were assigned to cohorts based on the clinical history participants reported in a screening survey and a study questionnaire. Exposed participants had been in contact with someone with a PCR-confirmed or clinician-diagnosed COVID-19 case within 2 weeks of study entry. In the prospective study, mobile phlebotomists collected whole blood, serum and a nasopharyngeal or oropharyngeal swab from each participant. Prospective study participants could optionally give additional blood draws and questionnaires over an approximately two-month period. Before DNA extraction, prospective study blood samples were shipped either frozen or at room temperature.

This receptor chain uses TRBV7-6 and TRBJ2-7; 11 junctional bases match TRBD1. Sequences were obtained from PBMCs or T cells enriched from blood (not recorded which). The origin of this receptor is a man between 65 and 85 years old who had been exposed to COVID-19. Here is the DNA: TGTGCCAGCAGCTCGGTAGGGACAGGGGGCTACGAGCAGTACTTC. This yields the protein CASSSVGTGGYEQYF.